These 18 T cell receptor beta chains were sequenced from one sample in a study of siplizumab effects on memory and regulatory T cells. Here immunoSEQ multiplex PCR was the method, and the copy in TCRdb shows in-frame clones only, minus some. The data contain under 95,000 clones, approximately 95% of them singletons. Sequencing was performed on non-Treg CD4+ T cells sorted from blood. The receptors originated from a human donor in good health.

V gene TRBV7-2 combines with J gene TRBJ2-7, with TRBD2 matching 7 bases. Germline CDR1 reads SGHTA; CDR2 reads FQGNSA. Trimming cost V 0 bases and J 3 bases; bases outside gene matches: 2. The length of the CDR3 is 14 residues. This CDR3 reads CASSLAGGSYEQYF. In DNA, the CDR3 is TGTGCCAGCAGCTTAGCCGGGGGGAGCTACGAGCAGTACTTC.

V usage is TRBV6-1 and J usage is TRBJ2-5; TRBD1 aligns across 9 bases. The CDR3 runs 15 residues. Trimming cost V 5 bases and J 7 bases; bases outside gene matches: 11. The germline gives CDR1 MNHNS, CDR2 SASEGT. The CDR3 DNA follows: TGTGCCAGCAGTTCTAGTACAGGGGGCGAAGGGACCCAGTACTTC. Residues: CASSSSTGGEGTQYF.

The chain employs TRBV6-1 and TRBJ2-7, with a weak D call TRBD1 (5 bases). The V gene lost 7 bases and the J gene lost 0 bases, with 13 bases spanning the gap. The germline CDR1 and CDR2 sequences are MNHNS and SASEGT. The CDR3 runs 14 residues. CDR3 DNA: TGTGCCAGCACCACCGGACACAGCTCCTACGAGCAGTACTTC. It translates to CASTTGHSSYEQYF.

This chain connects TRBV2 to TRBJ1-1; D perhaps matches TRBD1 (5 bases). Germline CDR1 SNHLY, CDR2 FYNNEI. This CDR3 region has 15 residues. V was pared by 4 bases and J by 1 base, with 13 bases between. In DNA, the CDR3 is TGTGCCAGCAGTGTTCAGGGTTCGGGGAACACTGAAGCTTTCTTT. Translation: CASSVQGSGNTEAFF.

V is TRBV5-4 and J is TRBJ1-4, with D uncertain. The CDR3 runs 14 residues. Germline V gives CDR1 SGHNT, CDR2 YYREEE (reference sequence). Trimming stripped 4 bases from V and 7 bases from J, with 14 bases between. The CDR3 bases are TGTGCCAGCAGCCTTGGACTGGAGGGTGAAAAACTGTTTTTT. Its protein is CASSLGLEGEKLFF.

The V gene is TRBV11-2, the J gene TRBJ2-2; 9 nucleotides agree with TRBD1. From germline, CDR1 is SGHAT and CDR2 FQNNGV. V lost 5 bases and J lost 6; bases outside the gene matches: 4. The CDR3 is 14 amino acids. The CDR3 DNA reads TGTGCCAGCAGCAAAAGGGACAGGGCCGGGGAGCTGTTTTTT. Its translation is CASSKRDRAGELFF.

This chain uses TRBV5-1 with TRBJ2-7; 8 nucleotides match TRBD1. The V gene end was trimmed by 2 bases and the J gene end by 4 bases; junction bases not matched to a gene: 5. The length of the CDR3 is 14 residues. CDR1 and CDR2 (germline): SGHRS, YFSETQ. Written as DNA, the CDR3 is TGCGCCAGCAGCTTACAGACAGGGGAGTACGAGCAGTACTTC. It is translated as CASSLQTGEYEQYF.

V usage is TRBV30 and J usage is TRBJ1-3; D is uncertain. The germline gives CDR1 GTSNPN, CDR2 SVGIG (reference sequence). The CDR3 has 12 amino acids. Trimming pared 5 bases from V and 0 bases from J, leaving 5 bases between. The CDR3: CAWDNSGNTIYF. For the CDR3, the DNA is TGTGCCTGGGACAACTCTGGAAACACCATATATTTT.

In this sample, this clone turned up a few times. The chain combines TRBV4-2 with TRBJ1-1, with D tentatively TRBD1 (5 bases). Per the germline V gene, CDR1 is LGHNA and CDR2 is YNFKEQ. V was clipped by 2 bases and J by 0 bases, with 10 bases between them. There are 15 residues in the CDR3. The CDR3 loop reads CASSQTGGMNTEAFF. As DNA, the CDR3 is TGTGCCAGCAGCCAAACTGGGGGTATGAACACTGAAGCTTTCTTT.

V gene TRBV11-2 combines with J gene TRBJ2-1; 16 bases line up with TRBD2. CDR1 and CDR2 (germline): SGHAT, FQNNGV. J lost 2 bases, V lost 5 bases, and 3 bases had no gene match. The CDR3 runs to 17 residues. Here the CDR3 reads CASSLGTSGGAYNEQFF. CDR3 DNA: TGTGCCAGCAGCCTGGGGACTAGCGGGGGGGCCTACAATGAGCAGTTCTTC.

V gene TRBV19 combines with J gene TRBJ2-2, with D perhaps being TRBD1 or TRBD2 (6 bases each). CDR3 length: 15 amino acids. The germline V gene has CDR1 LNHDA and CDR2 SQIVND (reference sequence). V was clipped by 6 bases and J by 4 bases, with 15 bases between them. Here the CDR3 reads CASSRLEGGTGELFF. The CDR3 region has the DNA TGTGCCAGTAGCAGACTAGAGGGGGGCACCGGGGAGCTGTTTTTT.

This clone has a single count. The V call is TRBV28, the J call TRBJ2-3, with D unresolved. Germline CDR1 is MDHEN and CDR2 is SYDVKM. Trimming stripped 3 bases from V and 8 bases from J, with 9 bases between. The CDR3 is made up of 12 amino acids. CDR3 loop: CASSFRSATQYF. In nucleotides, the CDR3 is TGTGCCAGCAGTTTTAGGTCAGCTACGCAGTATTTT.

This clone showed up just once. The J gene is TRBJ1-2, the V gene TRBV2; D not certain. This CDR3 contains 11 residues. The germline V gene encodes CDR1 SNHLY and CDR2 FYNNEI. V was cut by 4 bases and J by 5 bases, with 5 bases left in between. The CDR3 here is CASSVEYGYTF. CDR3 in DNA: TGTGCCAGCAGTGTTGAGTATGGCTACACCTTC.

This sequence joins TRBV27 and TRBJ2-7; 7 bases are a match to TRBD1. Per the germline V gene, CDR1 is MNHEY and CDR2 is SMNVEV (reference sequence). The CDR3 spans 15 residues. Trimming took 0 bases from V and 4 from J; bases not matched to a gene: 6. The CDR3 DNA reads TGTGCCAGCAGTTTATCTACAGGGGCAGAGTACGAGCAGTACTTC. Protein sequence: CASSLSTGAEYEQYF.

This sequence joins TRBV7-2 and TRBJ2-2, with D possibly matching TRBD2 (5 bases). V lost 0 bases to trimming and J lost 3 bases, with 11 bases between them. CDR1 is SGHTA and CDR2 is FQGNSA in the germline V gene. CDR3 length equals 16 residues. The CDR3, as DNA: TGTGCCAGCAGCTTAGCCCCTGGACTTGACACCGGGGAGCTGTTTTTT. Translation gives CASSLAPGLDTGELFF.

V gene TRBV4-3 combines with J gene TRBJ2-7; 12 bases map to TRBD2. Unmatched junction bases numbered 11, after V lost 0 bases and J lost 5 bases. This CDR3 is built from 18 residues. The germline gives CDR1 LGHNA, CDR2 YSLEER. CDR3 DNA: TGCGCCAGCAGCCAAGATTCCTTCCAGACTAGCGGGAGCGACGAGCAGTACTTC. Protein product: CASSQDSFQTSGSDEQYF.

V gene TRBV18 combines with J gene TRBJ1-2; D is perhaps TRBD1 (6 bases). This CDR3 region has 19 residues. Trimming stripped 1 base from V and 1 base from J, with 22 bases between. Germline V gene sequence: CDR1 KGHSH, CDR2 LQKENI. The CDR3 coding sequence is TGTGCCAGCTCACCACTAGCCCCTTCCCGGGGGCAGATTAACTATGGCTACACCTTC. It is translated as CASSPLAPSRGQINYGYTF.

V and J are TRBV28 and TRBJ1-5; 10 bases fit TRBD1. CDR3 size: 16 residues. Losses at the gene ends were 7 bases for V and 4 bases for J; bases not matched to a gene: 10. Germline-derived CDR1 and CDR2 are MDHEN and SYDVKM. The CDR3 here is CASKDRGPALNQPQHF. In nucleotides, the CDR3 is TGTGCCAGCAAAGACAGGGGGCCTGCACTAAATCAGCCCCAGCATTTT.